This T cell receptor (beta chain) was identified during a study of post-analysis software for immune sequencing data (dated by TCRdb to the mid-2010s). About the full investigation: Recorded disease courses included relapsing-remitting, secondary progressive and progressive-relapsing multiple sclerosis, with some patients lacking subtype annotation. The patient repertoires were compared against more than 10 previously published healthy control repertoires obtained from donors aged roughly 6 to 25 years. A subset of samples was prepared in parallel using single-end sample barcoding, then pooled and co-amplified after Illumina adapter ligation.

This clonotype was seen ten or more times. Its target antigen remains unknown. No clone much larger than this one lies a single base away; base qualities are absent. To demonstrate the VDJtools post-analysis software, the study profiled TCR beta repertoires from the peripheral blood of about a dozen young patients with multiple sclerosis. Multiple sclerosis patients were children and adolescents aged roughly 6 to 16 years. The library was obtained by PCR. Data came from an Illumina HiSeq 2500. To reduce PCR and sequencing biases, unique molecular identifiers were built into the TCR beta cDNA libraries. Some 500,000 cDNA molecules were obtained for every 1 to 10 million input T cells, so each molecule roughly corresponded to one T cell. Patient libraries were prepared and sequenced with the same protocol used for the earlier healthy control dataset. Samples belonging to the same batch were prepared together, multiplexed and sequenced on a shared HiSeq lane. Per the source publication's procedure: Raw barcoded reads were processed with MIGEC, discarding single-read molecular identifier groups before consensus assembly and CDR3 extraction. VDJtools was used for post-analysis of the clonotype tables, and diversity was normalized by down-sampling every dataset to the size of the smallest sample. To correct batch-related cross-sample contamination, repertoire overlap clustering matched CDR3 amino acid sequences but not nucleotide sequences. TCRdb handled the public reads itself, with Q25 trimming in fastp and clone calling in MiXCR, and kept productive beta chains. Entries are consolidated by CDR3 protein sequence, retaining the most common genes and DNA. In this record, the V and J calls reflect TCRdb's handling and not the investigators' own analysis. Present in this sample are approximately 180,000 distinct CDR3 sequences, 25% to 35% of which were seen just once. Of the sample, approximately 1.5% falls within the top ten clones.

Beyond this particular receptor, the publication reports: The multiple sclerosis patient group was slightly younger than the control group. Significantly lower normalized Chao1 diversity was found in multiple sclerosis patients than in controls, suggesting substantial peripheral T-cell clonal expansion. When samples were clustered directly using the F measure, samples prepared in the same batch co-clustered strongly, which prompted a batch-effect correction.

Sequencing used blood. The clonotype originates from a girl aged 5 to 17 with multiple sclerosis.

The CDR3 protein sequence reads: CASSGSGSGYTF. In nucleotides, the sequence is TGTGCCAGCAGCGGGTCAGGCAGTGGCTACACCTTC. This sequence uses TRBV6-5 and TRBJ1-2; no D gene is confidently identified. Trimming removed 6 bases from V and 7 bases from J, leaving 12 bases between the germline ends. The germline V gene specifies MNHEY as CDR1 and SVGAGI as CDR2. From the cysteine through the phenylalanine, the CDR3 covers 12 amino acids. Of all the DNA, just the CDR3 is kept, 36 bases in frame from base 1.